This T cell receptor (beta chain) was recovered during a study of CD4 T cells in relation to SARS-CoV-2 and coronaviruses. Study-wide background: TCR beta CDR3s were sequenced after 10-day antigen culture of PBMCs.

Sequencing used immunoSEQ multiplex PCR; TCRdb keeps in-frame clones, though not all of them. The table lists about 30,000 clones, roughly 72% of them singletons, with 14% to 15% in the top ten. As concerns this clone: Its specificity is not known.

CD4+ T cells from unexposed donors were obtained before the COVID-19 pandemic (2011-2018). After around nine days of culture, CD4+ T cells were isolated. As cell numbers allowed, unexposed-donor CD4+ T cells faced SARS-CoV-2 S/N and four cold-coronavirus spikes. PBMCs were plated at 1.5 million to 2.5 million per well in IL-2-containing medium. Study results and caveats: About 64% of donors had memory CD4+ clonotypes crossrecognizing SARS-CoV-2 and common cold coronavirus spike.

V was pared by 3 bases and J by 6 bases, with 16 bases between. The germline V gene has CDR1 SGDLS and CDR2 YYNGEE. The CDR3 covers 14 residues. Specimen: CD4+ T cells from PBMCs, cultured in vitro. The receptor comes from a human donor in good health. The V gene is TRBV9, the J gene TRBJ2-7; a weak D match, TRBD2 (5 bases). The CDR3 region has the DNA TGTGCCAGCAGCGAACAAGCACTAGGTACCGAGCAGTACTTC. Translation gives CASSEQALGTEQYF.